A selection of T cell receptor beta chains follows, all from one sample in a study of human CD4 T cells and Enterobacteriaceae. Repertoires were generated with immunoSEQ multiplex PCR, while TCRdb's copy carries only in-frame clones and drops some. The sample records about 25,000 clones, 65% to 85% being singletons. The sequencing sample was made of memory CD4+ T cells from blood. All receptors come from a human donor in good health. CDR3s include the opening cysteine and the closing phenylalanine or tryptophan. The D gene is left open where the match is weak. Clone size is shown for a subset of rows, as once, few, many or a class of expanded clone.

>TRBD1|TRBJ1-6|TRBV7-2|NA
CASSPGTGVIRLHF
TGTGCCAGCAGCCCCGGGACAGGGGTTATTCGCCTCCACTTT
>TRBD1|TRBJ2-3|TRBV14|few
CASSPFQGAPQYF
TGTGCCAGCAGCCCCTTCCAGGGGGCGCCGCAGTATTTT
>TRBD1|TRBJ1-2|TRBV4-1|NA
CASSQDPGQGQWNYGYTF
TGCGCCAGCAGCCAAGATCCGGGACAGGGGCAATGGAACTATGGCTACACCTTC
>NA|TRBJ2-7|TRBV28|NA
CASSLQREQYF
TGTGCCAGCAGTCTACAGCGGGAGCAGTACTTC
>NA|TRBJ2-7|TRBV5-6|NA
CASSFQVTYEQYF
TGTGCCAGCAGCTTCCAGGTTACCTACGAGCAGTACTTC
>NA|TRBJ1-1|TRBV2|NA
CASTQRGGWVTEAFF
TGTGCCAGCACCCAGCGGGGGGGTTGGGTCACTGAAGCTTTCTTT
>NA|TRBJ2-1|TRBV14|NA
CASSQMVSSYNEQFF
TGTGCCAGCAGCCAAATGGTTAGCTCCTACAATGAGCAGTTCTTC
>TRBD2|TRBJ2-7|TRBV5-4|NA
CASSLDQRGAFEQYF
TGTGCCAGCAGCTTGGATCAGCGGGGGGCTTTCGAGCAGTACTTC
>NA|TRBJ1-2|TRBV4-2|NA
CASSQAAEANYGYTF
TGTGCCAGCAGCCAAGCGGCAGAAGCTAACTATGGCTACACCTTC
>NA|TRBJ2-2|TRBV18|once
CASSPPGSTQRTGELFF
TGTGCCAGCTCACCACCTGGTTCCACGCAAAGGACCGGGGAGCTGTTTTTT
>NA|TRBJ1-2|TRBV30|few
CAWSVLGRQPYGYTF
TGTGCCTGGAGTGTACTGGGGCGGCAACCCTATGGCTACACCTTC
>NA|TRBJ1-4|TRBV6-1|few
CASSEIRRATNEKLFF
TGTGCCAGCAGTGAGATTAGACGTGCAACTAATGAAAAACTGTTTTTT
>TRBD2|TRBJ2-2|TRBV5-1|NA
CASSLVPSGPTGELFF
TGCGCCAGCAGCTTGGTGCCTAGCGGCCCAACCGGGGAGCTGTTTTTT
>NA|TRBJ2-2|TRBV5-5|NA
CASSLALLTGELFF
TGTGCCAGCAGCTTGGCGTTGTTAACCGGGGAGCTGTTTTTT
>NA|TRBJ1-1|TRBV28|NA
CASNNRGSGLTEAFF
TGTGCCAGCAACAATCGCGGAAGTGGGTTAACTGAAGCTTTCTTT
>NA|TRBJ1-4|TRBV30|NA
CAWSSRWGQDGEKLFF
TGTGCCTGGAGCAGTAGATGGGGGCAGGACGGTGAAAAACTGTTTTTT
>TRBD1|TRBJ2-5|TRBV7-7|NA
CASSLGGTGGQETQYF
TGTGCCAGCAGCTTAGGTGGGACAGGGGGTCAAGAGACCCAGTACTTC
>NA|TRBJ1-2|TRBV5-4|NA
CASSLLQTVGYTF
TGTGCCAGCAGCTTGCTTCAGACCGTCGGCTACACCTTC
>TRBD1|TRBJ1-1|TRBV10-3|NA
CAISESTRGTGEPEAFF
TGTGCCATCAGTGAGTCGACTCGTGGGACAGGGGAGCCTGAAGCTTTCTTT
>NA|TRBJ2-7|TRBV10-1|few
CASSDTSYEQYF
TGCGCCAGCAGTGACACCTCCTACGAGCAGTACTTC
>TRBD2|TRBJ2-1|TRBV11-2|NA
CASSADAGGEQFF
TGTGCCAGCAGCGCAGACGCGGGAGGGGAGCAGTTCTTC
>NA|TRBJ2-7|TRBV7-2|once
CASSLDRAEQYF
TGTGCCAGCAGCTTAGACCGAGCCGAGCAGTACTTC
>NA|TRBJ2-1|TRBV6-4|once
CASSGGLYNEQFF
TGTGCCAGCAGCGGCGGGCTTTACAATGAGCAGTTCTTC
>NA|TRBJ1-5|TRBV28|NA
CASSFGVDQPQHF
TGTGCCAGCAGTTTCGGGGTTGATCAGCCCCAGCATTTT
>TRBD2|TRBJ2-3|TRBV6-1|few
CASSEATSRLAGDTVTQYF
TGTGCCAGCAGTGAGGCAACCTCTCGACTAGCGGGGGACACGGTTACGCAGTATTTT
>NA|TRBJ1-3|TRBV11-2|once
CASSLIGGNTIYF
TGTGCCAGCAGCTTAATTGGCGGAAACACCATATATTTT
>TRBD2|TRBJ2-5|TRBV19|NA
CASSIPLAGGPETQYF
TGTGCCAGTAGTATCCCACTAGCGGGAGGTCCAGAGACCCAGTACTTC
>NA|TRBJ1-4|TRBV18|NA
CASSPPGREKLFF
TGTGCCAGCTCACCACCGGGGAGGGAAAAACTGTTTTTT
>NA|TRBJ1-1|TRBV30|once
CAWNNRRTEAFF
TGTGCCTGGAATAACAGGCGCACTGAAGCTTTCTTT
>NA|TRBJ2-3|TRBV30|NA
CAWNTGARDTDTQYF
TGTGCCTGGAATACGGGGGCCCGAGACACAGATACGCAGTATTTT
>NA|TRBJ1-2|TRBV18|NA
CASSPGQDYGYTF
TGTGCCAGCTCACCAGGGCAGGACTATGGCTACACCTTC
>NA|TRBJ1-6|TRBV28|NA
CASALVVSNSPLHF
TGTGCCAGCGCCCTAGTGGTGTCGAATTCACCCCTCCACTTT
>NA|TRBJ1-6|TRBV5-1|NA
CASSLRLGESYNSPLHF
TGCGCCAGCAGCTTGAGGCTGGGGGAATCCTATAATTCACCCCTCCACTTT
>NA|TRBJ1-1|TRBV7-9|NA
CASSLELGFGGSNTEAFF
TGTGCCAGCAGCTTAGAATTGGGCTTTGGGGGCTCGAACACTGAAGCTTTCTTT
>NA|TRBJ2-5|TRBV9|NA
CASSVGWASGETQYF
TGTGCCAGCAGCGTAGGGTGGGCGTCGGGAGAGACCCAGTACTTC
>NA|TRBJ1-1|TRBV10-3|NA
CAISEEGWNGAFF
TGTGCCATCAGTGAAGAAGGGTGGAATGGGGCTTTCTTT
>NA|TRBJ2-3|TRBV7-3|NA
CASSLGGISADTQYF
TGTGCCAGCAGCTTAGGGGGTATCAGCGCAGATACGCAGTATTTT